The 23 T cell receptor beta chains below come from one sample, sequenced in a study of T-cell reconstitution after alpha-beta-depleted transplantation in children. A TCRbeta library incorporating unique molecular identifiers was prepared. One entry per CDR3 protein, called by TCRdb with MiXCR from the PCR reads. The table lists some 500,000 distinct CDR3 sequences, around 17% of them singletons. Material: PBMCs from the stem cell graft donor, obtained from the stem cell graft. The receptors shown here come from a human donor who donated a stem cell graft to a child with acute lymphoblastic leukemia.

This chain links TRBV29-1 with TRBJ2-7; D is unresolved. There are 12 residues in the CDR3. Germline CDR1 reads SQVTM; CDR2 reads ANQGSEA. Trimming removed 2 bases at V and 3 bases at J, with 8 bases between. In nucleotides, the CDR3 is TGCAGCGTTGAAACCTTCTTCTACGAGCAGTACTTC. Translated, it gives CSVETFFYEQYF.

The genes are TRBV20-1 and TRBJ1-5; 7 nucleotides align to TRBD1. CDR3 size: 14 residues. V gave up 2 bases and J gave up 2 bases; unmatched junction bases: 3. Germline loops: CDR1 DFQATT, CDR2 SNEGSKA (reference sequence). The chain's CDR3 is CSARRTGGNQPQHF. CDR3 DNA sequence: TGCAGTGCTAGACGAACAGGGGGCAATCAGCCCCAGCATTTT.

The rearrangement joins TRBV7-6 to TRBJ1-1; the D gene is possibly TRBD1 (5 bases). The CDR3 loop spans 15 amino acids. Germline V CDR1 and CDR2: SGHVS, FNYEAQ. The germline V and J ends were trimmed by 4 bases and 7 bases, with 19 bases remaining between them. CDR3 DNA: TGTGCCAGCAGCTATATAGACGGGGCGGGAAATGAAGCTTTCTTT. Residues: CASSYIDGAGNEAFF.

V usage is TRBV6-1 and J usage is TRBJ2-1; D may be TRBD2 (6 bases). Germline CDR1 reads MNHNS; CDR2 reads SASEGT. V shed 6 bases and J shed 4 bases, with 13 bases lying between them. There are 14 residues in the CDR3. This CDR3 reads CASRLSGAYNEQFF. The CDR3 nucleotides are TGTGCCAGCAGGCTTAGCGGAGCATACAATGAGCAGTTCTTC.

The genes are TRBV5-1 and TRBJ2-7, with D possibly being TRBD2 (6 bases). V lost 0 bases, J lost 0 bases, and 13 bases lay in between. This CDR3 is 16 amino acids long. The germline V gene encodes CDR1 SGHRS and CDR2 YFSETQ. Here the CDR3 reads CASSLGPGLDSYEQYF. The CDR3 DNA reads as TGCGCCAGCAGCTTGGGGCCGGGACTGGACTCCTACGAGCAGTACTTC.

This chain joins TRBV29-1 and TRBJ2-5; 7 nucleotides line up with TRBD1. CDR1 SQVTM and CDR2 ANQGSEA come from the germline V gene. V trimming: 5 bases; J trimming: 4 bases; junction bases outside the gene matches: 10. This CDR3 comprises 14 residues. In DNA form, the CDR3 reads TGCAGCGTTTCTATGACAGGGACCCCAGAGACCCAGTACTTC. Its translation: CSVSMTGTPETQYF.

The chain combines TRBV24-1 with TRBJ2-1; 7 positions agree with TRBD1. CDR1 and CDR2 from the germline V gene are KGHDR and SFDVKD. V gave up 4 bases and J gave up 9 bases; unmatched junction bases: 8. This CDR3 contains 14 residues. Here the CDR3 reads CATSDLYRGGEQFF. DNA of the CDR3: TGTGCCACCAGTGACCTCTACAGGGGCGGTGAGCAGTTCTTC.

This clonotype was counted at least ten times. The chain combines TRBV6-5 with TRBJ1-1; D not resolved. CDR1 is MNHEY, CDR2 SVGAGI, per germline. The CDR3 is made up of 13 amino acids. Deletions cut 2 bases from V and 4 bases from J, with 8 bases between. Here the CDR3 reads CASSYEGGTEAFF. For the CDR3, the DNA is TGTGCCAGCAGTTACGAGGGAGGCACTGAAGCTTTCTTT.

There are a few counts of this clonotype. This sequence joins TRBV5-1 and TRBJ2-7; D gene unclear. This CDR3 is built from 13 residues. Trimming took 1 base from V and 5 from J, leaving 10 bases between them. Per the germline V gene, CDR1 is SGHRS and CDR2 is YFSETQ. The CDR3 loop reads CASSLTGGHEQYF. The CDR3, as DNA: TGCGCCAGCAGCTTGACCGGTGGTCACGAGCAGTACTTC.

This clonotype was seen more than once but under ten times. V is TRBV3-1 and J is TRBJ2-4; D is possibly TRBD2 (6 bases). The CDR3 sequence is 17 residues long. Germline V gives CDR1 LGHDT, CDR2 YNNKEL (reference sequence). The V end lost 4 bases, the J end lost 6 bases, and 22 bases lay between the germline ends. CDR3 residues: CASSPVMWGGGRNIQYF. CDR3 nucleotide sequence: TGTGCCAGCAGCCCAGTCATGTGGGGAGGAGGCAGAAACATTCAGTACTTC.

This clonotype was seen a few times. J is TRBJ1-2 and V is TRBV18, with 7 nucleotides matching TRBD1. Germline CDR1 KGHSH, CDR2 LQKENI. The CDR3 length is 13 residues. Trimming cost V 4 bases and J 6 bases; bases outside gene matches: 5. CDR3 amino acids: CASSQGAWNGYTF. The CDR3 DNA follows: TGTGCCAGCTCACAGGGGGCCTGGAATGGCTACACCTTC.

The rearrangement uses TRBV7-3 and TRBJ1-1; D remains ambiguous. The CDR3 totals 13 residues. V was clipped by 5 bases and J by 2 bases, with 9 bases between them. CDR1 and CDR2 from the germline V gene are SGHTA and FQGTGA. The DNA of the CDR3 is TGTGCCAGCAGCGCGTGGGCCAACACTGAAGCTTTCTTT. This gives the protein CASSAWANTEAFF.

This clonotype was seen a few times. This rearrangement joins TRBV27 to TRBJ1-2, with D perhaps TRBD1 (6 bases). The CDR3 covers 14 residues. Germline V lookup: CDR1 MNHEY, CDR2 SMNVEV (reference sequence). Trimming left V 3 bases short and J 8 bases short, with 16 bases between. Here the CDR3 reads CASSFHQGRWGYTF. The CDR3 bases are TGTGCCAGCAGTTTCCATCAGGGGCGGTGGGGCTACACCTTC.

CDR3 in amino acids: CSVVRETQYF. Written as DNA, the CDR3 is TGCAGCGTTGTGAGAGAGACCCAGTACTTC. V is TRBV29-1 and J is TRBJ2-5; no clear D. V was trimmed by 4 bases and J by 4 bases, leaving 4 bases between them. The length of the CDR3 is 10 residues. Germline-derived CDR1 and CDR2 are SQVTM and ANQGSEA. Full variable domain (remainder filled in from reference TRBV29-1 and TRBJ2-5): SAVISQKPSRDICQRGTSLTIQCQVDSQVTMMFWYRQQPGQSLTLIATANQGSEATYESGFVIDKFPISRPNLTFSTLTVSNMSPEDSSIYLCSVVRETQYFGPGTRLLVL.

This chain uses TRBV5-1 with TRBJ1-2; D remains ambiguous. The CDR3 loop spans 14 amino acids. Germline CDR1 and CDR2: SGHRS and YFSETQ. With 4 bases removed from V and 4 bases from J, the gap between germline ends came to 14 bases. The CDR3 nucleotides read TGCGCCAGCAGCGCCGGTCCAGCGAGCTATGGCTACACCTTC. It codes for CASSAGPASYGYTF.

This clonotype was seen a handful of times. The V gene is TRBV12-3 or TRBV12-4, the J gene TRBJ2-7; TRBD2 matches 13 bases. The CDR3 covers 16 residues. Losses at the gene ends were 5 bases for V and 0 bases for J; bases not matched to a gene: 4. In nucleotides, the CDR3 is TGTGCCAGCAGTGGACTAGCGGGAGTTCGCTCCTACGAGCAGTACTTC. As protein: CASSGLAGVRSYEQYF.

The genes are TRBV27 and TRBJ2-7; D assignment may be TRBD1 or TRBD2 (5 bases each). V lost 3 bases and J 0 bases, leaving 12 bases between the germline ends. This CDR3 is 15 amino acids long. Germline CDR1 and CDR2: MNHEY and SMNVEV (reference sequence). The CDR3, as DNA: TGTGCCAGCAGTTTGGGTGGGACCTTCTCCTACGAGCAGTACTTC. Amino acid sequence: CASSLGGTFSYEQYF.

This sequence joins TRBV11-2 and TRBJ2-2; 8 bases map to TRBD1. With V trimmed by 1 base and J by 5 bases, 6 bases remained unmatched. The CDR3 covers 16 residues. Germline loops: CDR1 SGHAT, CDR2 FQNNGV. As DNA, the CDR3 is TGTGCCAGCAGCTTAGCAGGGACAGGCCTGACCGGGGAGCTGTTTTTT. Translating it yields CASSLAGTGLTGELFF. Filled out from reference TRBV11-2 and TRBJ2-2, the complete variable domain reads EAGVAQSPRYKIIEKRQSVAFWCNPISGHATLYWYQQILGQGPKLLIQFQNNGVVDDSQLPKDRFSAERLKGVDSTLKIQPAKLEDSAVYLCASSLAGTGLTGELFFGEGSRLTVL.

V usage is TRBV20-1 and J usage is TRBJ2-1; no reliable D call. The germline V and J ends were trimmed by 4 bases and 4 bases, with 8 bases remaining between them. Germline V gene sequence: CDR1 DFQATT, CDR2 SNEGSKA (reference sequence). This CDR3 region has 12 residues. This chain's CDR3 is CSATTVYNEQFF. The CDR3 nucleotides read TGCAGTGCTACAACAGTTTACAATGAGCAGTTCTTC.

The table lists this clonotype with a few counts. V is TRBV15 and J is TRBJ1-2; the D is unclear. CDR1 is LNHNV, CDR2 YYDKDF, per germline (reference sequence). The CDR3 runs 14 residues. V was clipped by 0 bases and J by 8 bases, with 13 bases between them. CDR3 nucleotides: TGTGCCACCAGCAGAGATCGCGGAGGGCTGGGCTACACCTTC. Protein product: CATSRDRGGLGYTF.

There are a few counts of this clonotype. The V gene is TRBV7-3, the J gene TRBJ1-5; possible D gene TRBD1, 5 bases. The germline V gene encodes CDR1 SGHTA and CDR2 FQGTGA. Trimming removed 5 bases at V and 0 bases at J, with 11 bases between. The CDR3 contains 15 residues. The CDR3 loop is CASSAGQNSNQPQHF. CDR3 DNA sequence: TGTGCCAGCAGCGCAGGACAAAATAGCAATCAGCCCCAGCATTTT. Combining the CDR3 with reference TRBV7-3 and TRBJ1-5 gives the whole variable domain GAGVSQTPSNKVTEKGKYVELRCDPISGHTALYWYRQSLGQGPEFLIYFQGTGAADDSGLPNDRFFAVRPEGSVSTLKIQRTERGDSAVYLCASSAGQNSNQPQHFGDGTRLSIL.

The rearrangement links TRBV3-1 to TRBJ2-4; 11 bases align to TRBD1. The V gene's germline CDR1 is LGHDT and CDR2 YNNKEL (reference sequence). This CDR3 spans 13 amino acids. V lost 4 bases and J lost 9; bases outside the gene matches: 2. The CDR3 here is CASSPGQGAIQYF. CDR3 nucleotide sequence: TGTGCCAGCAGCCCAGGACAGGGGGCCATTCAGTACTTC.

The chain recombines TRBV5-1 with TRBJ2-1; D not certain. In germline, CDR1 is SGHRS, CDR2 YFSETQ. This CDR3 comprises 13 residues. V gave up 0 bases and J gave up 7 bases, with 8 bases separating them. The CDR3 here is CASSLGGVNEQFF. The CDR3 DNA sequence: TGCGCCAGCAGCTTGGGTGGGGTAAATGAGCAGTTCTTC.